This entry describes one TCR beta chain. The antigen is not known. The sample is drawn from a study of CD8+CD57+ T cells in acquired aplastic anemia. The overall study: Sorted CD4+ plus CD8+ cells gave DNA averaging around 3.2 ug. Study conclusions and caveats: In CD8+ cells, Simpson's diversity showed no significant difference between patients and controls. Sharing between patients and controls was observed for roughly 30 CD8+ CDR3 sequences.

The template used for profiling TCR beta VDJ and CDR3 was genomic DNA. TCRdb passed the reads through MiXCR, listing each CDR3 protein once. The repertoire includes about 58,000 distinct CDR3 sequences, about 56% of them detected once, and roughly 16% sits in the top ten. From germline, CDR1 is SNHLY and CDR2 FYNNEI. Trimming shortened V by 4 bases and J by 6 bases, and 10 bases separated the two germline ends. The CDR3 is 14 residues long. Flow cytometry had shown expanded CD8+CD57+ cells in the patients chosen for sequencing. Diagnosis of severe acquired aplastic anemia applied to all patients. V and J are TRBV2 and TRBJ1-6; D remains unclear. This sequence was found in a human donor with aplastic anemia. The sample consisted of sorted CD4+, CD8+, or CD8+CD57+ T cells (not recorded which) from PBMCs. This CDR3 reads CASSGMGGNSPLHF. DNA of the CDR3: TGTGCCAGCAGTGGAATGGGCGGTAATTCACCCCTCCACTTT.